The 20 T cell receptor beta chains reported below all come from one sample, sequenced in a study of control samples from healthy donors and cancer patients. Sequenced by immunoSEQ multiplex PCR; TCRdb stores in-frame clones only, minus some. This table has 100,000 to 150,000 clones, roughly 91% appearing once. The sample consisted of blood. The receptors come from a man in his forties in good health.

CDR3 DNA sequence: TGTGCCAGCAGCTTGGGTCTAGCGGGGGGCCTAGATACGCAGTATTTT. Its protein is CASSLGLAGGLDTQYF. This chain joins TRBV5-4 and TRBJ2-3, with 11 bases fitting TRBD2. Germline V lookup: CDR1 SGHNT, CDR2 YYREEE (reference sequence). The V and J ends lost 0 bases and 5 bases, in that order; junction bases with no gene match: 5. There are 16 residues in the CDR3.

The gene calls are TRBV11-3 and TRBJ2-2; the match to TRBD1 covers 7 bases. CDR1 and CDR2 from the germline V gene are SGHNT and YENEEA. The junction had 10 bases not matched to a gene; V was cut back by 5 bases and J by 7 bases. The CDR3 runs to 15 residues. The CDR3 loop reads CASSLGTVQIGELFF. The CDR3 nucleotides are TGTGCCAGCAGCCTGGGGACAGTACAAATCGGGGAGCTGTTTTTT. Looking up the rest from reference TRBV11-3 and TRBJ2-2 gives the full variable domain: EAGVVQSPRYKIIEKKQPVAFWCNPISGHNTLYWYLQNLGQGPELLIRYENEEAVDDSQLPKDRFSAERLKGVDSTLKIQPAELGDSAVYLCASSLGTVQIGELFFGEGSRLTVL.

V gene TRBV25-1 combines with J gene TRBJ1-5, with a tentative D call TRBD1 (5 bases). V dropped 2 bases and J dropped 4 bases, with 9 bases sitting between them. The V gene's germline CDR1 is MGHDK and CDR2 SYGVNS. The CDR3 spans 14 residues. CDR3 amino acids: CASSETGGNQPQHF. CDR3 DNA sequence: TGTGCCAGCAGTGAAACAGGTGGGAATCAGCCCCAGCATTTT.

The chain has TRBV7-3 and TRBJ2-1; D call uncertain. The germline CDR1 and CDR2 sequences are SGHTA and FQGTGA. CDR3 length: 14 residues. V shed 2 bases and J shed 0 bases, with 5 bases lying between them. For the CDR3, the DNA is TGTGCCAGCAGCTTAGCATTCTCCTACAATGAGCAGTTCTTC. This codes for CASSLAFSYNEQFF.

This rearrangement joins TRBV14 to TRBJ1-6; weak D call: TRBD1 (5 bases). This CDR3 contains 13 residues. Germline CDR1 and CDR2: SGHDN and FVKESK. V was pared by 1 base and J by 9 bases, with 7 bases between. CDR3 nucleotides: TGTGCCAGCAGCCAAGGCGGGGGTTCACCCCTCCACTTT. Translation: CASSQGGGSPLHF. Looking up the rest from reference TRBV14 and TRBJ1-6 gives the full variable domain: EAGVTQFPSHSVIEKGQTVTLRCDPISGHDNLYWYRRVMGKEIKFLLHFVKESKQDESGMPNNRFLAERTGGTYSTLKVQPAELEDSGVYFCASSQGGGSPLHFGNGTRLTVT.

CDR3 nucleotide sequence: TGTGCCAGCAGTGAAGAGAGCGGAACTAGCACAGATACGCAGTATTTT. Translated: CASSEESGTSTDTQYF. The rearrangement joins TRBV2 to TRBJ2-3, with D possibly matching TRBD2 (5 bases). The V end lost 1 base, the J end lost 0 bases, and 11 bases lay between the germline ends. CDR1 SNHLY and CDR2 FYNNEI come from the germline V gene. The CDR3 has 16 residues. Looking up the rest from reference TRBV2 and TRBJ2-3 gives the full variable domain: EPEVTQTPSHQVTQMGQEVILRCVPISNHLYFYWYRQILGQKVEFLVSFYNNEISEKSEIFDDQFSVERPDGSNFTLKIRSTKLEDSAMYFCASSEESGTSTDTQYFGPGTRLTVL.

The V call is TRBV4-3, the J call TRBJ2-5; TRBD2 agrees at 7 bases. CDR3 length: 15 amino acids. The germline gives CDR1 LGHNA, CDR2 YSLEER. V was pared by 0 bases and J by 5 bases, with 6 bases of the junction left unmatched. The CDR3 sequence: CASSQDTQGGETQYF. The DNA of the CDR3 is TGCGCCAGCAGCCAAGATACCCAGGGAGGGGAGACCCAGTACTTC.

This rearrangement joins TRBV7-2 to TRBJ2-3, with 13 bases lining up with TRBD2. The J segment lost 7 bases and the V segment lost 6 bases, leaving 7 bases of the junction unmatched. This CDR3 spans 15 amino acids. CDR1 and CDR2 (germline): SGHTA, FQGNSA. CDR3 coding DNA: TGTGCCAGCAGTACTAGCGGGGGGGCCCCAAATACGCAGTATTTT. This codes for CASSTSGGAPNTQYF.

This clone has a single count. The CDR3 DNA reads as TGTGCCAGCAGCGTAGCTGGGGGCCCCGAGGGGACCCAGTACTTC. It encodes CASSVAGGPEGTQYF. The chain couples TRBV9 to TRBJ2-5; tentatively, D is TRBD1 (6 bases). CDR1 is SGDLS and CDR2 is YYNGEE in the germline V gene. This CDR3 has 15 residues. Trimming took 0 bases from V and 7 from J, leaving 16 bases between them.

The rearrangement links TRBV9 to TRBJ2-2, with unresolved D. V was cut by 0 bases and J by 6 bases, with 9 bases left in between. CDR3 length: 14 amino acids. CDR1 is SGDLS, CDR2 YYNGEE, per germline. This chain's CDR3 is CASSVVSRAGELFF. In DNA form, the CDR3 reads TGTGCCAGCAGCGTAGTAAGTCGGGCCGGGGAGCTGTTTTTT. The variable domain in full, with the rest retrieved from reference TRBV9 and TRBJ2-2, is DSGVTQTPKHLITATGQRVTLRCSPRSGDLSVYWYQQSLDQGLQFLIQYYNGEERAKGNILERFSAQQFPDLHSELNLSSLELGDSALYFCASSVVSRAGELFFGEGSRLTVL.

The chain carries TRBV6-2 or TRBV6-3 and TRBJ1-5; D unresolved. The V gene lost 0 bases and the J gene lost 3 bases, with 9 bases spanning the gap. This CDR3 contains 15 residues. Germline CDR1 is MNHEY and CDR2 is SVGEGT. The CDR3 sequence is CASSYSEGFNQPQHF. In DNA form, the CDR3 reads TGTGCCAGCAGTTACTCCGAGGGATTCAATCAGCCCCAGCATTTT.

The rearrangement uses TRBV4-1 and TRBJ2-7, with 8 nucleotides matching TRBD2. V lost 1 base to trimming and J lost 2 bases; unmatched junction nucleotides: 7. The CDR3 is made up of 16 amino acids. The V gene's germline CDR1 is MGHRA and CDR2 YSYEKL. In nucleotides, the CDR3 is TGCGCCAGCAGCCAAGTCCGGGGGGGCCTAGCCTACGAGCAGTACTTC. Translating gives CASSQVRGGLAYEQYF.

The rearrangement uses TRBV6-6 and TRBJ1-4; 9 positions match TRBD1. This CDR3 region has 15 residues. Germline V gene sequence: CDR1 MNHNY, CDR2 SVGAGI (reference sequence). V lost 4 bases to trimming and J lost 5 bases; unmatched junction nucleotides: 5. The CDR3 is CASSSTGGLNEKLFF. For the CDR3, the DNA is TGTGCCAGCAGTTCCACAGGGGGCCTCAATGAAAAACTGTTTTTT.

This chain links TRBV3-1 (or the pseudogene TRBV3-2) with TRBJ1-1; no clear D gene. V lost 4 bases and J lost 5, with 14 bases in between. This CDR3 spans 14 amino acids. Germline CDR1 reads LGHDT; CDR2 reads YNNKEL (reference sequence). The CDR3 reads CASSLGSILTEAFF. CDR3 sequence (DNA): TGTGCCAGCAGCCTTGGGTCGATTCTGACTGAAGCTTTCTTT.

V is TRBV7-2 and J is TRBJ1-2; unclear D gene. Per the germline V gene, CDR1 is SGHTA and CDR2 is FQGNSA. The CDR3 is made up of 15 amino acids. Trimming pared 0 bases from V and 2 bases from J, leaving 10 bases between. The CDR3 sequence is CASSLARHKNYGYTF. CDR3 nucleotides: TGTGCCAGCAGCTTAGCACGACACAAGAACTATGGCTACACCTTC.

J is TRBJ2-7 and V is TRBV5-1; TRBD2 matches 12 bases. Per germline, CDR1 SGHRS and CDR2 YFSETQ. The CDR3 totals 17 residues. Trimming removed 4 bases from V and 4 bases from J; junction bases left unmatched: 12. DNA for the CDR3: TGCGCCAGCAGCGGAGAGACTAGCGGGGGATCCTTTTACGAGCAGTACTTC. Protein sequence: CASSGETSGGSFYEQYF.

This chain's CDR3 is CASSSLTGSIGELFF. CDR3 coding DNA: TGCGCCAGCAGCTCCTTGACAGGGAGTATCGGGGAGCTGTTTTTT. This chain uses TRBV5-1 with TRBJ2-2; TRBD1 agrees at 7 bases. The J segment lost 7 bases and the V segment lost 3 bases, leaving 9 bases of the junction unmatched. Germline V gives CDR1 SGHRS, CDR2 YFSETQ. This CDR3 spans 15 amino acids.

The chain recombines TRBV6-5 with TRBJ2-7; unclear D gene. Trimming took 1 base from V and 6 from J, leaving 4 bases between them. The germline V gene has CDR1 MNHEY and CDR2 SVGAGI. This CDR3 has 11 amino acids. CDR3 amino acids: CASSYYGEQYF. The CDR3 DNA reads as TGTGCCAGCAGTTACTATGGCGAGCAGTACTTC.

The gene calls are TRBV7-9 and TRBJ2-7; D perhaps matches TRBD2 (5 bases). The CDR3 runs 11 residues. Looked up from germline, CDR1 is SEHNR and CDR2 is FQNEAQ (reference sequence). The V end lost 5 bases, the J end lost 4 bases, and 6 bases lay between the germline ends. The DNA of the CDR3 is TGTGCCAGCAGCCGACTATACGAGCAGTACTTC. This codes for CASSRLYEQYF.

This clone was picked up one time. The chain links TRBV7-2 to TRBJ1-3; 7 nucleotides agree with TRBD1. In germline, CDR1 is SGHTA, CDR2 FQGNSA. This CDR3 contains 16 residues. The V gene end was trimmed by 5 bases and the J gene end by 4 bases; junction bases not matched to a gene: 11. DNA of the CDR3: TGTGCCAGCAGCGACCGCACGACAGGGAGCGGAAACACCATATATTTT. It specifies CASSDRTTGSGNTIYF.